This T cell receptor (beta chain) was found in a study of blood T cell repertoires in COVID-19. For the study at large: Acute-phase and convalescent COVID-19 samples originated in the United States, Italy and Spain. Sample material is recorded as cDNA or gDNA derived from T cells, B-cell-depleted T cells, or PBMCs.

This clone has just one count. The germline CDR1 and CDR2 sequences are LGHDT and YNNKEL (reference sequence). With V trimmed by 1 base and J by 6 bases, 11 bases remained unmatched. The CDR3 is made up of 16 amino acids. Using immunoSEQ multiplex PCR, the repertoire was profiled, and TCRdb retains in-frame clones only, with some absent. The sample yields 87,000 or so clones, about 85% seen once. Sample: peripheral blood. This clonotype was sampled from a woman older than 75 with COVID-19, enrolled during active disease. V usage is TRBV3-1 (or the pseudogene TRBV3-2) and J usage is TRBJ1-2; 7 nucleotides agree with TRBD1. DNA of the CDR3: TGTGCCAGCAGCCAAGGTGTAGGGGGCCAAGGAAATGGCTACACCTTC. This translates into CASSQGVGGQGNGYTF.